A selection of T cell receptor beta chains follows, all from one sample in a study of liver allograft versus peripheral blood T cells. Each CDR3 protein is one row after TCRdb ran MiXCR on the reads. The table shows 9,000 to 13,000 distinct CDR3 sequences, with about 25% occurring only once. Source of these receptors: a human patient who had a liver transplant. T cells may partly derive from the graft donor. The CDR3 runs from the conserved cysteine through the conserved F or W. The D gene is left open where the match is weak. Size is omitted from some rows. Given values are once, few, many or a class for expanded clones.

v_call	j_call	d_call	clone_size	cdr3_nt	cdr3_aa
TRBV29-1	TRBJ1-3	TRBD1	medium-sized	TGCAGCGTTTCACGGACAGGGGCGGACACCATATATTTT	CSVSRTGADTIYF
TRBV7-2	TRBJ1-4	-	few	TGTGCCAGCAGCTTATGGGGGAGTGAAAAACTGTTTTTT	CASSLWGSEKLFF
TRBV13	TRBJ1-1	TRBD1	medium-sized	TGTGCCAGCAGCGCACTCAGGGGGCCGGGCACTGAAGCTTTCTTT	CASSALRGPGTEAFF
TRBV6-1	TRBJ2-7	TRBD2	-	TGTGCCAGCAGAAAAGCGGCCAGCGGGAGTGGGTACTGGCAGTACTTC	CASRKAASGSGYWQYF
TRBV18	TRBJ2-2	-	medium-sized	TGTGCCAGCTCACCTCTTAACACCGGGGAGCTGTTTTTT	CASSPLNTGELFF
TRBV20-1	TRBJ1-5	-	-	TGCAGTGCTAGCAGGGGCGCAGGTCAGCCCCAGCATTTT	CSASRGAGQPQHF
TRBV24-1	TRBJ1-2	-	-	TGTGCCACCAGTGATTCAGGGCATGGCTACACCTTC	CATSDSGHGYTF
TRBV20-1	TRBJ1-2	-	-	TGCAGTGCTAGAGACGCGGCGAGGGTCGGCTATGGCTACACCTTC	CSARDAARVGYGYTF
TRBV6-1	TRBJ1-2	TRBD1	-	TGTGCCAGCAGGGCTTACGGACAGGGGGCGCGGGGCTACACCTTC	CASRAYGQGARGYTF
TRBV20-1	TRBJ2-1	-	-	TGCAGTGCTGGATCCAGAGGACAAGGTCTTGTGCAGTTCTTC	CSAGSRGQGLVQFF
TRBV28	TRBJ1-1	-	-	TGTGCCAGCAGTTCCGGCATGAACACTGAAGCTTTCTTT	CASSSGMNTEAFF
TRBV20-1	TRBJ1-5	-	few	TGCAGTGCTACCTTACAGGACCTACCCAATAGCAATCAGCCCCAGCATTTT	CSATLQDLPNSNQPQHF
TRBV19	TRBJ2-7	-	-	TGTGCCAGTAGAAAGGGACCTCGCTACGAGCAGTACTTC	CASRKGPRYEQYF
TRBV9	TRBJ1-2	-	-	TGTGCCAGCAGCCCTTCGGACCCTAACTATGGCTACACCTTC	CASSPSDPNYGYTF
TRBV30	TRBJ1-5	-	-	TGTGCCTGGAGTGTGGGGTTGAGTCAGCCCCAGCATTTT	CAWSVGLSQPQHF
TRBV20-1	TRBJ2-1	TRBD2	-	TGCAGTGCCTTGCGGACTAGCGGGTATTTTAGCTCCTACAATGAGCAGTTCTTC	CSALRTSGYFSSYNEQFF
TRBV10-3	TRBJ1-5	-	few	TGTGCCATCAGTGCGGTGGTAGATCAGCCCCAGCATTTT	CAISAVVDQPQHF
TRBV6-5	TRBJ1-2	-	-	TGTGCCAGCAGTTACTCATCAGGGTCGGTCTATGGCTACACCTTC	CASSYSSGSVYGYTF
TRBV20-1	TRBJ1-5	-	-	TGCAGTGCTAACCGGGACATCAATCAGCCCCAGCATTTT	CSANRDINQPQHF
TRBV18	TRBJ2-5	-	-	TGTGCCAGCTCACCGGATCAGGCCCAAGAGACCCAGTACTTC	CASSPDQAQETQYF
TRBV6-5	TRBJ1-6	-	medium-sized	TGTGCCAGCAGAGAGCGGAATTCACCCCTCCACTTT	CASRERNSPLHF
TRBV7-2	TRBJ2-7	TRBD1	-	TGTGCCAGCAGATCACAGGGGATGCAGTCCTACGAGCAGTACTTC	CASRSQGMQSYEQYF
TRBV18	TRBJ1-2	-	medium-sized	TGTGCCAGCTCACTTGACAGGAGCGCCCACTATGGCTACACCTTC	CASSLDRSAHYGYTF
TRBV28	TRBJ1-3	TRBD1	medium-sized	TGTGCCAGCCTAGGGTGGGGAACAGGGGTAGGAAACACCATATATTTT	CASLGWGTGVGNTIYF
TRBV20-1	TRBJ2-7	-	-	TGCAGTGCTAGCGGGACCTACGAGCAGTACTTC	CSASGTYEQYF
TRBV6-1	TRBJ2-7	TRBD2	medium-sized	TGTGCCAGCAGTGGACTAGCGGCCTACGAGCAGTACTTC	CASSGLAAYEQYF
TRBV20-1	TRBJ1-1	-	-	TGCAGTGCTAGAGATTCTTTCACCGAAGCTTTCTTT	CSARDSFTEAFF
TRBV5-6	TRBJ2-3	TRBD1	few	TGTGCCAGCAGCCTGACAGGGTGGGGAGCAGATACGCAGTATTTT	CASSLTGWGADTQYF
TRBV7-9	TRBJ1-1	-	-	TGTGCCAGCAGCCCTACAGGGTTGAGCACTGAAGCTTTCTTT	CASSPTGLSTEAFF
TRBV6-5	TRBJ1-2	TRBD1	medium-sized	TGTGCCAGCAGGCCCGGACAGGTGGAAGGCTACACCTTC	CASRPGQVEGYTF
TRBV6-1	TRBJ1-4	TRBD1	-	TGTGCCAGCAGTGTCGACAGGGGGTCGGAAAAACTGTTTTTT	CASSVDRGSEKLFF
TRBV7-9	TRBJ2-7	-	medium-sized	TGTGCCAGCAGCCAGGACTCAAACTCCTACGAGCAGTACTTC	CASSQDSNSYEQYF
TRBV10-3	TRBJ2-7	TRBD2	many	TGTGCCGTCAGAGAAGCAGGGACTACCCACTACGAGCAGTACTTC	CAVREAGTTHYEQYF
TRBV6-1	TRBJ1-5	TRBD1	few	TGTGCCAGCAGCCACTCTTGGGACTACAGGGGGAGCAGCAATCAGCCCCAGCATTTT	CASSHSWDYRGSSNQPQHF
TRBV20-1	TRBJ1-2	-	-	TGCAGTGCCCCAGACCCTGCCGGCGGCTACACCTTC	CSAPDPAGGYTF
TRBV28	TRBJ2-5	-	-	TGTGCCAGCAGGACGGGACCAGCCCAAGAGACCCAGTACTTC	CASRTGPAQETQYF
TRBV28	TRBJ2-7	TRBD1	few	TGTGCCAGCAGGGGACAGGCTACCTACGAGCAGTACTTC	CASRGQATYEQYF
TRBV18	TRBJ1-2	-	medium-sized	TGTGCCAGCTCACCCCCGAGTGTTGACAGCAACTATGGCTACACCTTC	CASSPPSVDSNYGYTF
TRBV28	TRBJ1-2	TRBD1	-	TGTGCCAGCACCCTGGGACAGGGAGTCCTCTATGGCTACACCTTC	CASTLGQGVLYGYTF
TRBV7-2	TRBJ1-2	-	medium-sized	TGTGCCAGCAGCTTCAGGGTCGACTATGGCTACACCTTC	CASSFRVDYGYTF
TRBV10-3	TRBJ2-7	-	few	TGTGCCATCAGTGAAGGGGCGGTTCCCTCCTACGAGCAGTACTTC	CAISEGAVPSYEQYF
TRBV7-9	TRBJ1-3	-	-	TGTGCCAGCACCGTTAATCTGGGAACCTCTGGAAACACCATATATTTT	CASTVNLGTSGNTIYF
TRBV6-1	TRBJ2-2	TRBD1	medium-sized	TGTGCCAGCAGTGGACAGGGCCTACTCACCGGGGAGCTGTTTTTT	CASSGQGLLTGELFF
TRBV28	TRBJ1-1	TRBD1	-	TGTGCCAGCAGTTGGTGGGACAGCCGAAAAGGGACTGAAGCTCTCTTT	CASSWWDSRKGTEALF
TRBV10-3	TRBJ2-5	-	few	TGTGCCATCAGTGAGGTGGCCCGGGAAGAGACCCAGTACTTC	CAISEVAREETQYF
TRBV6-5	TRBJ2-7	TRBD2	-	TGTGCCAGCAGTTACCCCGGGACTAGCGTCCAGTACTTC	CASSYPGTSVQYF
TRBV6-6	TRBJ1-1	-	medium-sized	TGTGCCAGCAGTTTGCTCGACTCAGGCTTTGGAGCTTTCTTT	CASSLLDSGFGAFF
TRBV18	TRBJ1-6	-	medium-sized	TGTGCCAGCTCACAACGACATTCACCCCTCCACTTT	CASSQRHSPLHF
TRBV19	TRBJ2-7	TRBD1	-	TGTGCCAGTAGACAGGAAGGGACAGGGGCCTACGAGCAGTACTTC	CASRQEGTGAYEQYF